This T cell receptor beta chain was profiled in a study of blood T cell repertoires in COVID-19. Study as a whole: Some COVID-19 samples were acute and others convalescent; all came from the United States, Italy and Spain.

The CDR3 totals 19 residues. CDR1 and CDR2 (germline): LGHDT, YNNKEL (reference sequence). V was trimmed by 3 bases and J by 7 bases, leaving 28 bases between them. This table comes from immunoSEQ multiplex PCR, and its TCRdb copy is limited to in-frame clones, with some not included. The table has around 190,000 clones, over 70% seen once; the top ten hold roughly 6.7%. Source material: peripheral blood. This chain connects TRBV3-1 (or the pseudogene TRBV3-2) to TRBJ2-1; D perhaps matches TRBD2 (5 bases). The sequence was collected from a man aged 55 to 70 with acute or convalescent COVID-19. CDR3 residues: CASSHLGWASSYLRNEQFF. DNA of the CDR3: TGTGCCAGCAGCCACCTCGGCTGGGCTAGCAGCTACCTTCGGAATGAGCAGTTCTTC.